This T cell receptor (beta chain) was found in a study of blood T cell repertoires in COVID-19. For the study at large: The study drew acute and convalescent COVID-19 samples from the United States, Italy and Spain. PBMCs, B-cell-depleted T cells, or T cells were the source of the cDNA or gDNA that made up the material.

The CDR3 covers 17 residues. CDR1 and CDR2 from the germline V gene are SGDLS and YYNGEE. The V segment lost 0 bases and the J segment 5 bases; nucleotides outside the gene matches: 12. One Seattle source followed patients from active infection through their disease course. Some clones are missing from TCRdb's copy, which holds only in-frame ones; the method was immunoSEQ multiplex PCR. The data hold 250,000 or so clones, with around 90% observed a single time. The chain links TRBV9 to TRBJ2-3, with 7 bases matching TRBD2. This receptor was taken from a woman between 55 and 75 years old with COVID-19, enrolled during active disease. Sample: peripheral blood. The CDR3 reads CASSVGLAVGSGDTQYF. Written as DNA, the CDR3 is TGTGCCAGCAGCGTAGGGCTAGCGGTCGGCAGTGGAGATACGCAGTATTTT. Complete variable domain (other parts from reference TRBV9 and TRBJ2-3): DSGVTQTPKHLITATGQRVTLRCSPRSGDLSVYWYQQSLDQGLQFLIQYYNGEERAKGNILERFSAQQFPDLHSELNLSSLELGDSALYFCASSVGLAVGSGDTQYFGPGTRLTVL.